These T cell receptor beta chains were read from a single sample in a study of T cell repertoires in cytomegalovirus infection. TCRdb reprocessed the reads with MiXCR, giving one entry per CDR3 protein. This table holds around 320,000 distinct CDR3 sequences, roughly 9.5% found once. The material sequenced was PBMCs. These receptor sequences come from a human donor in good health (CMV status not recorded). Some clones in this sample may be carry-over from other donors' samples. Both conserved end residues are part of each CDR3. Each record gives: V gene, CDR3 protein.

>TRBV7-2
CASSLNRLAVNTGELFF
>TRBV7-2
CASSPKPLVYEQYF
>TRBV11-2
CASSPHRGRNTIYF
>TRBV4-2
CASSHALAGSSYNEQFF
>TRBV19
CASSRDAYGYTF
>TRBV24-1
CATSESQGADTQYF
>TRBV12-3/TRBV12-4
CASTRDRVQPQHF
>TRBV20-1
CSAKDLQGVDTGNTIYF
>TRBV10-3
CAISVETGDAEAFF
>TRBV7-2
CASSLNVRLAGTSRTDTQYF
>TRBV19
CASSRAGGSGANVLTF
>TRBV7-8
CASSPGLAEIGELFF
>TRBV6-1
CASLPLGQAMNTEAFF
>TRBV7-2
CASSLVILTDTQYF
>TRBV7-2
CASSLVLDRDAFF
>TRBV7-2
CASSFDEGAYGYTF
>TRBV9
CASSVGGTGLSGGETQYF
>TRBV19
CASSQARILDQPQHF
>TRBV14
CASSQTIDRAKNIQYF
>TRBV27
CASSLAGGDRGHEQYF
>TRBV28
CASSLRWRNQPQHF